The 11 T cell receptor beta chains below all came from one sample that was sequenced in a study of blood T cell repertoires in COVID-19. The method was immunoSEQ multiplex PCR; TCRdb's version includes in-frame clones alone and lacks a portion of them. The sample holds more than 10,000 clones, nearly 90% seen once. Source material: peripheral blood. Source of these receptors: a human donor in a cohort sampled during active COVID-19.

This clone was detected once. The chain carries TRBV3-1 (or the pseudogene TRBV3-2) and TRBJ2-7, with TRBD2 matching 10 bases. There are 18 residues in the CDR3. Germline V gene sequence: CDR1 LGHDT, CDR2 YNNKEL (reference sequence). The trim removed 0 bases at V and 4 bases at J, leaving 12 bases unmatched. CDR3 nucleotide sequence: TGTGCCAGCAGCCAAGACCCCTCTCCACTAGCGGGGTTTTACGAGCAGTACTTC. This translates into CASSQDPSPLAGFYEQYF.

The rearrangement joins TRBV5-1 to TRBJ1-1; TRBD1 matches at 7 bases. The length of the CDR3 is 13 residues. Germline assignment: CDR1 SGHRS and CDR2 YFSETQ. V shed 4 bases and J 3 bases; nucleotides not matched to a gene: 3. The CDR3 nucleotides read TGCGCCAGCAGCCCCGGACAGGACACTGAAGCTTTCTTT. This codes for CASSPGQDTEAFF.

V gene TRBV21-1 combines with J gene TRBJ2-3; the listed D gene, TRBD2, was not tested against the DNA. TRBV21-1 is shown as a pseudogene. The CDR3 consists of 15 residues. The CDR3 protein is CASSKGTSGQDTQYF. The CDR3 DNA reads TGTGCCAGCAGCAAAGGGACTAGCGGGCAAGATACGCAGTATTTT.

Of note for this clone: At one end the junction does not follow the germline gene, possibly because of a read error. The chain has TRBV7-7 and TRBJ2-5; 8 bases agree with TRBD1. The CDR3 contains 14 residues. Germline V gene sequence: CDR1 SSHAT, CDR2 FNYEAQ (reference sequence). The CDR3 sequence is CASSLYRGEETQYF. The CDR3 nucleotides read TGTGCTAGCAGCTTATACAGGGGGGAGGAGACCCAGTACTTC.

The chain carries TRBV7-2 and TRBJ2-6, with D perhaps matching TRBD1 (6 bases). The V and J ends lost 5 bases and 2 bases respectively, with 10 bases between them. Germline V gene lookup returns CDR1 SGHTA and CDR2 FQGNSA. The CDR3 runs to 15 residues. CDR3 loop: CASSLRGPGANVLTF. The CDR3 coding sequence is TGTGCCAGCAGCCTCAGGGGCCCTGGGGCCAACGTCCTGACTTTC.

The rearrangement links TRBV7-2 to TRBJ2-1; 7 bases align to TRBD2. Germline assignment: CDR1 SGHTA and CDR2 FQGNSA. V trimming: 5 bases; J trimming: 5 bases; junction bases outside the gene matches: 6. This CDR3 comprises 14 residues. The CDR3 loop is CASSPSGYNNEQFF. The CDR3 bases are TGTGCCAGCAGCCCTAGCGGCTATAACAATGAGCAGTTCTTC. Supplemented by reference TRBV7-2 and TRBJ2-1, the full variable domain reads GAGVSQSPSNKVTEKGKDVELRCDPISGHTALYWYRQSLGQGLEFLIYFQGNSAPDKSGLPSDRFSAERTGGSVSTLTIQRTQQEDSAVYLCASSPSGYNNEQFFGPGTRLTVL.

J is TRBJ2-3 and V is TRBV11-2; 7 nucleotides line up with TRBD2. The V gene end was trimmed by 5 bases and the J gene end by 3 bases; junction bases not matched to a gene: 8. CDR3 length: 15 amino acids. Germline V gene data show CDR1 as SGHAT and CDR2 as FQNNGV. The CDR3, as DNA: TGTGCCAGCAGCGTCGCGGGGCGGGGGACAGATACGCAGTATTTT. Amino acids: CASSVAGRGTDTQYF.

The chain has TRBV7-2 and TRBJ1-1; no reliable D call. The germline V gene encodes CDR1 SGHTA and CDR2 FQGNSA. The germline V and J ends were trimmed by 2 bases and 3 bases, with 10 bases remaining between them. This CDR3 contains 14 residues. CDR3 in amino acids: CASSLYALDTEAFF. The CDR3 DNA reads as TGTGCCAGCAGCTTATATGCGCTGGACACTGAAGCTTTCTTT.

This chain uses TRBV12-3 or TRBV12-4 with TRBJ2-3; TRBD2 is a possible D gene (6 bases). The V end was cut by 5 bases, the J end by 3 bases, with 9 bases between. The CDR3 covers 13 residues. CDR3 sequence (DNA): TGTGCCAGCAGTAAACGGGGGACAGATACGCAGTATTTT. Its translation: CASSKRGTDTQYF.

With respect to this clone: Relative to the germline gene, one junction end is altered; a read error may explain this. The chain carries TRBV3-1 (or the pseudogene TRBV3-2) and TRBJ2-7; D is ambiguous. This CDR3 is 12 amino acids long. Germline CDR1 is LGHDT and CDR2 is YNNKEL (reference sequence). CDR3 DNA: TGTGCCAGCAGCCAATCGAGCGTCCGAATGCACTTC. Protein sequence: CASSQSSVRMHF.

The V gene is TRBV18, the J gene TRBJ1-1, with D maybe TRBD1 (5 bases). The CDR3 sequence is 13 residues long. V was cut by 3 bases and J by 4 bases, with 9 bases left in between. CDR1 is KGHSH and CDR2 is LQKENI in the germline V gene. CDR3 nucleotides: TGTGCCAGCTCACCCCAGGGTGGCACTGAAGCTTTCTTT. Translated, it gives CASSPQGGTEAFF.